The 23 T cell receptor beta chains listed next were all sequenced from one sample in a study of CD8+CD57+ T cells in acquired aplastic anemia. The use of genomic DNA as template underpinned the TCR beta VDJ and CDR3 profiling. TCRdb re-derived calls from the reads in MiXCR, one entry per CDR3 protein. This sample has a few hundred thousand distinct CDR3 sequences, with approximately 60% found just once. CD8+CD57+ cell expansion had been shown by flow cytometry in patients chosen for sequencing. The sample taken for sequencing was sorted CD4+, CD8+, or CD8+CD57+ T cells (not recorded which) from PBMCs. The receptors were gathered from a human donor with aplastic anemia.

This clonotype was picked up one time. V and J are TRBV7-9 and TRBJ1-3; the D is unclear. Germline V gene lookup returns CDR1 SEHNR and CDR2 FQNEAQ (reference sequence). The CDR3 extends over 16 amino acids. Trimming pared 2 bases from V and 0 bases from J, leaving 11 bases between. CDR3 in amino acids: CASSLWEVRSGNTIYF. The CDR3 DNA sequence: TGTGCCAGCAGCTTATGGGAGGTTCGCTCTGGAAACACCATATATTTT.

There are many counts of this clonotype. The chain employs TRBV29-1 and TRBJ2-7; D possibly corresponds to TRBD2 (6 bases). This CDR3 comprises 12 residues. Trimming pared 3 bases from V and 4 bases from J, leaving 10 bases between. CDR1 SQVTM and CDR2 ANQGSEA come from the germline V gene. DNA of the CDR3: TGCAGCGTTGAGGAGGGGACGTACGAGCAGTACTTC. This translates into CSVEEGTYEQYF.

This clonotype has at least ten counts. The genes are TRBV12-3 or TRBV12-4 and TRBJ2-7, with a weak D call TRBD1 (5 bases). Between the trimmed V and J ends, which lost 6 bases and 3 bases, there was a span of 12 bases. The CDR3 consists of 13 residues. The CDR3 loop is CASSLTGYYEQYF. In DNA, the CDR3 is TGTGCCAGCAGCCTAACAGGATACTACGAGCAGTACTTC.

The chain joins TRBV4-1 to TRBJ2-5; the D gene is possibly TRBD1 (5 bases). The CDR3 has 15 amino acids. Germline assignment: CDR1 MGHRA and CDR2 YSYEKL. Trimming took 0 bases from V and 5 from J, leaving 13 bases between them. CDR3 amino acids: CASSQDAQVEETQYF. DNA of the CDR3: TGCGCCAGCAGCCAAGATGCACAGGTTGAGGAGACCCAGTACTTC.

This chain joins TRBV5-1 and TRBJ2-7; TRBD1 matches 9 bases. From germline, CDR1 is SGHRS and CDR2 YFSETQ. The CDR3 has 14 amino acids. The junction had 5 bases not matched to a gene; V was cut back by 3 bases and J by 4 bases. The CDR3 DNA sequence: TGCGCCAGCAGCTCCCGGGACAGGGTTTACGAGCAGTACTTC. Amino acid sequence: CASSSRDRVYEQYF. Full variable domain (missing parts from reference TRBV5-1 and TRBJ2-7): KAGVTQTPRYLIKTRGQQVTLSCSPISGHRSVSWYQQTPGQGLQFLFEYFSETQRNKGNFPGRFSGRQFSNSRSEMNVSTLELGDSALYLCASSSRDRVYEQYFGPGTRLTVT.

This clonotype was observed once. The chain employs TRBV24-1 and TRBJ2-2; 9 bases agree with TRBD1. This CDR3 has 14 amino acids. Germline loops: CDR1 KGHDR, CDR2 SFDVKD. J was trimmed by 6 bases and V by 9 bases; bases with no gene match: 7. The CDR3 DNA sequence: TGTGCCACCCGGGGACAGGGATCTTCCGGGGAGCTGTTTTTT. It translates to CATRGQGSSGELFF.

In its sample, this clonotype was seen many times. The rearrangement uses TRBV9 and TRBJ2-1, with 9 bases lining up with TRBD2. The V and J ends lost 0 bases and 4 bases, in that order; junction bases with no gene match: 14. The CDR3 has 19 amino acids. CDR1 is SGDLS, CDR2 YYNGEE, per germline. Here the CDR3 DNA reads TGTGCCAGCAGCGTAGATCTCTCTAGCGGGGCCTTTAAGTACAATGAGCAGTTCTTC. It specifies CASSVDLSSGAFKYNEQFF.

Only one count was recorded for this clonotype. This sequence joins TRBV19 and TRBJ1-1, with D perhaps matching TRBD1 (6 bases). The CDR3 contains 15 residues. CDR1 and CDR2 from the germline V gene are LNHDA and SQIVND (reference sequence). V was clipped by 5 bases and J by 7 bases, with 20 bases between them. The CDR3 region has the DNA TGTGCCAGTAGTCCCCCAGGCAGGGGAATGGGTGAAGCTTTCTTT. It translates to CASSPPGRGMGEAFF.

Many counts were recorded for this clonotype. In DNA, the CDR3 is TGTGCCAGCAGCCGCCCCCCGCACAATGAGCAGTTCTTC. It yields the protein CASSRPPHNEQFF. V and J are TRBV7-3 and TRBJ2-1; D is undetermined. The CDR3 is made up of 13 amino acids. Germline loops: CDR1 SGHTA, CDR2 FQGTGA. The V end lost 5 bases, the J end lost 5 bases, and 10 bases lay between the germline ends.

The chain has TRBV10-3 and TRBJ2-7, with D hard to call. This CDR3 region has 14 residues. V lost 6 bases, J lost 2 bases, and 14 bases lay in between. CDR1 ENHRY and CDR2 SYGVKD come from the germline V gene. In DNA form, the CDR3 reads TGTGCCATCAGCGGTGGCGCTCCAGCCTACGAGCAGTACTTC. Translating it yields CAISGGAPAYEQYF.

This clonotype was picked up one time. This chain joins TRBV7-6 and TRBJ1-5, with 11 bases that match TRBD1. From germline, CDR1 is SGHVS and CDR2 FNYEAQ. There are 15 residues in the CDR3. J was trimmed by 7 bases and V by 7 bases; bases with no gene match: 9. The CDR3 sequence is CASTRTGTGGQPQHF. The CDR3 nucleotides read TGTGCCAGCACCCGCACCGGGACAGGGGGGCAGCCCCAGCATTTT.

This chain connects TRBV24-1 to TRBJ2-2; possibly TRBD2 for D (6 bases). V dropped 8 bases and J dropped 8 bases, with 20 bases sitting between them. The CDR3 spans 15 residues. CDR1 and CDR2 from the germline V gene are KGHDR and SFDVKD. The DNA for the CDR3 is TGTGCCACCACCACCGTAGCGGAAACGAGGGGGGAGCTGTTTTTT. Translation gives CATTTVAETRGELFF.

This clonotype was counted between two and nine times. The V gene is TRBV7-6, the J gene TRBJ2-7; 8 bases are shared with TRBD1. This CDR3 is built from 16 residues. The J segment lost 6 bases and the V segment lost 4 bases, leaving 14 bases of the junction unmatched. Germline V gene sequence: CDR1 SGHVS, CDR2 FNYEAQ. CDR3 in DNA: TGTGCCAGCAGCTCTGGGCCGTTCGGACAGGGCGCCGAGCAGTACTTC. Translation: CASSSGPFGQGAEQYF.

The V call is TRBV29-1, the J call TRBJ1-1, with D uncertain. Trimming took 4 bases from V and 1 from J, leaving 16 bases between them. Germline V gene sequence: CDR1 SQVTM, CDR2 ANQGSEA. The CDR3 is 15 amino acids. This CDR3 is CSVVVWGIENTEAFF. The CDR3, as DNA: TGCAGCGTTGTAGTTTGGGGAATTGAGAACACTGAAGCTTTCTTT.

This clonotype was detected a few times. The gene calls are TRBV10-3 and TRBJ2-5, with D unresolved. The CDR3 is 15 amino acids. Per germline, CDR1 ENHRY and CDR2 SYGVKD. Trimming pared 3 bases from V and 5 bases from J, leaving 16 bases between. CDR3 sequence reads: CAISEGGGSFETQYF. CDR3 nucleotides: TGTGCCATCAGTGAAGGCGGTGGGTCATTTGAGACCCAGTACTTC.

This clonotype was found a few times. This sequence joins TRBV7-8 and TRBJ1-2; 11 bases are shared with TRBD1. The CDR3 is 17 amino acids. Germline CDR1 SGHVS, CDR2 FQNEAQ. V gave up 5 bases and J gave up 3 bases; unmatched junction bases: 11. The CDR3 spells CASSPGQGARLYYGYTF. CDR3 DNA: TGTGCCAGCAGCCCAGGACAGGGGGCAAGGTTGTACTATGGCTACACCTTC.

The rearrangement links TRBV5-5 to TRBJ1-6, with a weak D call TRBD1 (6 bases). Deletions cut 0 bases from V and 10 bases from J, with 26 bases between. CDR1 and CDR2 from the germline V gene are SGHKS and YYEKEE (reference sequence). The CDR3 has 19 amino acids. The CDR3 DNA follows: TGTGCCAGCAGCTTGGCAGCGGGAGTGTTAAATTCTGGGGGCTCACCCCTCCACTTT. As protein: CASSLAAGVLNSGGSPLHF.

This clonotype was counted ten times or more. The rearrangement links TRBV20-1 to TRBJ2-3; the D call may be TRBD1 or TRBD2 (6 bases each). Trimming removed 1 base from V and 0 bases from J, with 8 bases in between. The germline V gene encodes CDR1 DFQATT and CDR2 SNEGSKA (reference sequence). This CDR3 has 14 amino acids. CDR3 loop: CSARAGASTDTQYF. For the CDR3, the DNA is TGCAGTGCTAGAGCGGGGGCGAGCACAGATACGCAGTATTTT.

The genes are TRBV2 and TRBJ1-4; 7 bases match TRBD1. Germline CDR1 SNHLY, CDR2 FYNNEI. The CDR3 sequence is 14 residues long. Germline trimming cut 6 bases from V and 3 bases from J; bases unmatched to any gene: 4. CDR3 residues: CASSLQGSNEKLFF. In DNA, the CDR3 is TGTGCCAGCAGCCTACAGGGGTCTAATGAAAAACTGTTTTTT.

In its sample, this clonotype was seen a few times. The rearrangement links TRBV6-6 to TRBJ2-2, with a weak D call TRBD1 (6 bases). Germline CDR1 and CDR2: MNHNY and SVGAGI (reference sequence). V was pared by 4 bases and J by 9 bases, with 6 bases between. This CDR3 is built from 11 residues. As DNA, the CDR3 is TGTGCCAGCAGTTGGGACAGGGAGCTGTTTTTT. Translating gives CASSWDRELFF.

This clonotype occurred a few times. V is TRBV18 and J is TRBJ1-1, with a tentative D call TRBD1 (5 bases). V was cut by 1 base and J by 0 bases, with 9 bases left in between. Germline CDR1 reads KGHSH; CDR2 reads LQKENI. This CDR3 contains 15 residues. In DNA form, the CDR3 reads TGTGCCAGCTCACCACGGGGGGGGGTGAACACTGAAGCTTTCTTT. This sequence encodes CASSPRGGVNTEAFF.

The chain employs TRBV3-1 and TRBJ2-7; 8 bases align to TRBD2. Germline assignment: CDR1 LGHDT and CDR2 YNNKEL (reference sequence). The CDR3 covers 14 residues. The V segment lost 7 bases and the J segment 12 bases; nucleotides outside the gene matches: 17. In DNA form, the CDR3 reads TGTGCCAGCACGGGTCCGGGACTAGGCCTTCAGACGTACTTC. It is translated as CASTGPGLGLQTYF.

Many counts were recorded for this clonotype. The chain carries TRBV3-1 and TRBJ1-1; no clear D. CDR3 length equals 11 residues. The V gene lost 5 bases and the J gene lost 4 bases, with 5 bases spanning the gap. The germline gives CDR1 LGHDT, CDR2 YNNKEL (reference sequence). CDR3 residues: CASSSTTEAFF. DNA for the CDR3: TGTGCCAGCAGCTCTACCACTGAAGCTTTCTTT.